This record looks at one TCR beta chain sequence and its context. Its target antigen remains unknown. Base qualities were left out, and no much larger clone turns up one base away. V and J are trimmed by 2 bases and 12 bases, and the gene matches miss 7 bases of the junction. The CDR3 sequence holds 13 residues, the cysteine and phenylalanine included. Only CDR3 DNA remains: 39 bases, in frame from the first base. Via the germline V gene, CDR1 is SGHRS and CDR2 YFSETQ. The sample originates from a study of blood T cell repertoires in COVID-19 (dated by TCRdb to the early 2020s). As for the study more broadly: Samples from collaborators originated in the United States, Italy and Spain and spanned both the acute and convalescent phases of COVID-19. The material from the prospective study consisted of cDNA or gDNA derived from T cells, B-cell-depleted T cells, or PBMCs. The repertoires were released in a freely available public database intended as a resource for research on the immune response to SARS-CoV-2. Where available, HLA class I and class II types were obtained from metadata supplied by the sample provider rather than from assay-based typing. Samples were obtained from the ongoing ImmuneRACE study (first 160 participants) and from roughly 1,300 subjects provided by 6 global collaborators. Sample metadata almost always included a de-identified subject ID, COVID-19 status, age in years and sex. Subjects who had been exposed to COVID-19, were actively infected with it, or had recovered from it provided the deeply sampled blood TCRbeta repertoires that made up the dataset.

Each collaborating institution followed its own protocols to collect whole blood in K2EDTA tubes. Collaborator samples were shipped for TCRbeta analysis as frozen whole blood, isolated PBMCs, or DNA extracted from either sample type. Here is what the overall study found, with its caveats: Clinical and demographic metadata were provided uncurated, with the amount varying by source and participant.

TCRbeta CDR3 regions were amplified from genomic DNA using the immunoSEQ Assay, a bias-controlled multiplex PCR. The original methods were these. The number of nucleated cells in each sample was estimated by amplification of reference gene primers within the assay. To quantify the absolute abundance of each unique TCRbeta CDR3 rearrangement, sequence reads were collapsed and filtered. For each sample, productive Simpson clonality was calculated as the square root of Simpson's diversity index over productive rearrangements. Sourced from immuneACCESS, this table was stored by TCRdb with only in-frame sequences that have V and J called. A share of the clones is absent; for the studies checked, an unresolved V gene accounts for under half, and the remainder has no known explanation. V and J calls and clone size are those listed in that table; D and trimming were worked out from the DNA. For this sample the table gives 70,000 or so clones, of which roughly 90% were detected only once. The ten largest make up about 2.1% of the sample.

Sequences were obtained from peripheral blood. The sequence came from a man between 25 and 39 years old with acute or convalescent COVID-19. Recombination joined TRBV5-1 with TRBJ1-4; the junction holds 7 bases that match TRBD1. The encoded CDR3 is CASSLTGDGQLFF. The bases are TGCGCCAGCAGCTTAACAGGGGACGGTCAACTGTTTTTT.